Shown below are 21 T cell receptor beta chains from a single sample sequenced in a study of blood T cell repertoires in COVID-19. Profiling relied on immunoSEQ multiplex PCR, and the TCRdb table lists in-frame clones only, not all of them. Here the sample spans 200,000 to 250,000 clones, about 79% being singletons. Source material: PBMCs or T cells enriched from blood (not recorded which). The receptor source for this set is a woman aged 60-75 years who had recovered from COVID-19.

J is TRBJ2-7 and V is TRBV5-1; 7 bases are shared with TRBD1. Losses at the gene ends were 4 bases for V and 2 bases for J; bases not matched to a gene: 18. Looked up from germline, CDR1 is SGHRS and CDR2 is YFSETQ. The CDR3 is 18 residues long. The CDR3 is CASSLPPPRQGFPYEQYF. In DNA form, the CDR3 reads TGCGCCAGCAGCCTCCCGCCCCCTCGACAGGGATTCCCCTACGAGCAGTACTTC. Variable domain in full (rest from reference TRBV5-1 and TRBJ2-7): KAGVTQTPRYLIKTRGQQVTLSCSPISGHRSVSWYQQTPGQGLQFLFEYFSETQRNKGNFPGRFSGRQFSNSRSEMNVSTLELGDSALYLCASSLPPPRQGFPYEQYFGPGTRLTVT.

The rearrangement joins TRBV4-3 to TRBJ1-1; 7 bases fit TRBD1. CDR3 length: 15 residues. Germline lookup yields CDR1 LGHNA and CDR2 YSLEER. V was pared by 5 bases and J by 0 bases, with 6 bases of the junction left unmatched. The CDR3 is CASSVSGTVNTEAFF. The CDR3 nucleotides are TGCGCCAGCAGCGTCTCCGGGACAGTGAACACTGAAGCTTTCTTT.

This clone was detected only once. The chain has TRBV7-9 and TRBJ1-2, with 8 bases aligning to TRBD1. CDR1 and CDR2 (germline): SEHNR, FQNEAQ (reference sequence). The CDR3 loop spans 15 amino acids. Losses at the gene ends were 5 bases for V and 3 bases for J; bases not matched to a gene: 8. The CDR3 here is CASSRGQGNDYGYTF. CDR3 DNA sequence: TGTGCCAGCAGCCGAGGACAGGGTAATGACTATGGCTACACCTTC.

This chain connects TRBV7-6 to TRBJ2-7; TRBD1 matches at 8 bases. This CDR3 comprises 15 residues. Germline V gene data show CDR1 as SGHVS and CDR2 as FNYEAQ. J was trimmed by 6 bases and V by 4 bases; bases with no gene match: 11. CDR3 nucleotide sequence: TGTGCCAGCAGCTCTTTTGAGGACAGGGATGCCGAGCAGTACTTC. Amino acid sequence: CASSSFEDRDAEQYF.

The J gene is TRBJ1-6, the V gene TRBV11-2, with 7 bases identical to TRBD1. The V segment lost 2 bases and the J segment 5 bases; nucleotides outside the gene matches: 6. This CDR3 spans 16 amino acids. Germline lookup yields CDR1 SGHAT and CDR2 FQNNGV. The DNA for the CDR3 is TGTGCCAGCAGCTTACAGACAGGGATTAATAATTCACCCCTCCACTTT. Translated, it gives CASSLQTGINNSPLHF. The entire variable domain, with the rest obtained from reference TRBV11-2 and TRBJ1-6, is as follows: EAGVAQSPRYKIIEKRQSVAFWCNPISGHATLYWYQQILGQGPKLLIQFQNNGVVDDSQLPKDRFSAERLKGVDSTLKIQPAKLEDSAVYLCASSLQTGINNSPLHFGNGTRLTVT.

This sequence joins TRBV3-1 (or the pseudogene TRBV3-2) and TRBJ2-2, with D possibly matching TRBD1 (6 bases). This CDR3 comprises 16 residues. CDR1 is LGHDT, CDR2 YNNKEL, per germline (reference sequence). V lost 5 bases, J lost 5 bases, and 18 bases lay in between. The CDR3 DNA sequence: TGTGCCAGCAGCGGTCGAGGGCAGGGGTTAACCGGGGAGCTGTTTTTT. Translation: CASSGRGQGLTGELFF.

This chain connects TRBV18 to TRBJ1-1; 8 bases align to TRBD1. With 3 bases clipped from V and 8 bases from J, the junction kept 8 bases outside the gene matches. Germline assignment: CDR1 KGHSH and CDR2 LQKENI. The CDR3 extends over 14 amino acids. CDR3 amino acids: CASSPPTGELEAFF. DNA of the CDR3: TGTGCCAGCTCACCCCCGACAGGGGAACTCGAAGCTTTCTTT. The full variable domain, completed using reference TRBV18 and TRBJ1-1, is NAGVMQNPRHLVRRRGQEARLRCSPMKGHSHVYWYRQLPEEGLKFMVYLQKENIIDESGMPKERFSAEFPKEGPSILRIQQVVRGDSAAYFCASSPPTGELEAFFGQGTRLTVV.

This clone was seen just once. The chain has TRBV7-9 and TRBJ2-7; weak D call: TRBD2 (6 bases). V was clipped by 4 bases and J by 0 bases, with 13 bases between them. This CDR3 region has 15 residues. CDR1 is SEHNR and CDR2 is FQNEAQ in the germline V gene (reference sequence). CDR3 coding DNA: TGTGCCAGCAGCTCTAGCGCGGGGAGCTCCTACGAGCAGTACTTC. Encoded protein: CASSSSAGSSYEQYF.

In this sample, this clone turned up a few times. At the DNA level, this CDR3 is encoded by other sequences in the same sample as well. This chain links TRBV13 with TRBJ1-3; D is uncertain. The ends were cut back, 0 bases at V and 1 base at J, with 7 bases in the middle. The germline V gene has CDR1 PRHDT and CDR2 FYEKMQ (reference sequence). This CDR3 is built from 15 residues. Here the CDR3 DNA reads TGTGCCAGCAGCTTAGGGGCGGGGTCTGGAAACACCATATATTTT. Protein sequence: CASSLGAGSGNTIYF.

The chain carries TRBV6-2 or TRBV6-3 and TRBJ1-2; 11 bases fit TRBD1. The CDR3 totals 17 residues. CDR1 and CDR2 (germline): MNHEY, SVGEGT. The junction had 12 bases not matched to a gene; V was cut back by 4 bases and J by 5 bases. This CDR3 reads CASSSGQGAAWGYGYTF. The CDR3 DNA reads as TGTGCCAGCAGTTCCGGACAGGGGGCGGCCTGGGGTTATGGCTACACCTTC.

As DNA, the CDR3 is TGTGCCAGCAGCTTATCAGGGGCCATTGGGACTGAAGCTTTCTTT. Protein: CASSLSGAIGTEAFF. This chain joins TRBV7-3 and TRBJ1-1; the D gene is possibly TRBD1 (6 bases). From germline, CDR1 is SGHTA and CDR2 FQGTGA. This CDR3 contains 15 residues. V gave up 2 bases and J gave up 5 bases, with 15 bases separating them.

The J gene is TRBJ2-7, the V gene TRBV6-5; maybe TRBD1 (5 bases). Per germline, CDR1 MNHEY and CDR2 SVGAGI. CDR3 size: 14 residues. Trimming took off 0 bases at V and 7 bases at J, with 13 bases between the two ends. The CDR3 DNA follows: TGTGCCAGCAGTTACTCAGGGGCGCTTGTTGAGCAGTACTTC. Protein: CASSYSGALVEQYF.

This chain connects TRBV15 to TRBJ1-6, with TRBD1 matching 7 bases. Germline V gives CDR1 LNHNV, CDR2 YYDKDF (reference sequence). This CDR3 comprises 17 residues. With V trimmed by 4 bases and J by 1 base, 7 bases remained unmatched. CDR3 protein: CATSKEQGKSYNSPLHF. CDR3 in DNA: TGTGCCACCAGCAAGGAACAGGGGAAGTCCTATAATTCACCCCTCCACTTT. Together with reference TRBV15 and TRBJ1-6, the CDR3 gives the full variable domain: DAMVIQNPRYQVTQFGKPVTLSCSQTLNHNVMYWYQQKSSQAPKLLFHYYDKDFNNEADTPDNFQSRRPNTSFCFLDIRSPGLGDTAMYLCATSKEQGKSYNSPLHFGNGTRLTVT.

The CDR3 reads CASSLSVGLAQETQYF. The DNA of the CDR3 is TGTGCCAGCAGCTTGTCCGTTGGACTAGCCCAAGAGACCCAGTACTTC. The chain links TRBV5-4 to TRBJ2-5, with TRBD2 matching over 8 bases. From germline, CDR1 is SGHNT and CDR2 YYREEE (reference sequence). V was pared by 1 base and J by 1 base, with 6 bases of the junction left unmatched. There are 16 residues in the CDR3.

The DNA of the CDR3 is TGCGCCAGCAGCTTGGGGAGAGGGGATACGCAGTATTTT. This gives the protein CASSLGRGDTQYF. The genes are TRBV5-1 and TRBJ2-3, with a weak D call TRBD2 (5 bases). CDR1 SGHRS and CDR2 YFSETQ come from the germline V gene. The CDR3 loop spans 13 amino acids. The V and J ends lost 0 bases and 6 bases respectively, with 8 bases between them.

V and J are TRBV25-1 and TRBJ1-4; TRBD1 matches at 8 bases. Trimming removed 4 bases from V and 7 bases from J; junction bases left unmatched: 14. The CDR3 has 17 amino acids. Germline lookup yields CDR1 MGHDK and CDR2 SYGVNS. CDR3 nucleotides: TGTGCCAGCAGTGTTCCTCCTCAGGGGGCGTGGGGTGAAAAACTGTTTTTT. Amino acids: CASSVPPQGAWGEKLFF.

This rearrangement joins TRBV3-1 (or the pseudogene TRBV3-2) to TRBJ1-5; no firm D call. Trimming took 4 bases from V and 7 from J, leaving 11 bases between them. The CDR3 totals 13 residues. CDR1 and CDR2 (germline): LGHDT, YNNKEL (reference sequence). CDR3 in amino acids: CASSLGPGQPQHF. CDR3 sequence (DNA): TGTGCCAGCAGCCTGGGCCCGGGGCAGCCCCAGCATTTT.

The chain recombines TRBV5-1 with TRBJ2-1; TRBD2 agrees at 7 bases. CDR3 length: 18 residues. The J segment lost 0 bases and the V segment lost 0 bases, leaving 9 bases of the junction unmatched. Germline V gene lookup returns CDR1 SGHRS and CDR2 YFSETQ. The CDR3 reads CASSLAGLAASSYNEQFF. The CDR3 DNA follows: TGCGCCAGCAGCTTGGCCGGGCTAGCGGCGAGCTCCTACAATGAGCAGTTCTTC.

The rearrangement joins TRBV3-1 (or the pseudogene TRBV3-2) to TRBJ2-7; D uncertain. Germline V CDR1 and CDR2: LGHDT, YNNKEL (reference sequence). The V end lost 0 bases, the J end lost 6 bases, and 6 bases lay between the germline ends. The CDR3 is 12 residues long. CDR3 DNA: TGTGCCAGCAGCCAAGATTGGAGCGAGCAGTACTTC. It encodes CASSQDWSEQYF.

This clone was recorded once. The V call is TRBV11-1, the J call TRBJ2-1, with D possibly being TRBD2 (5 bases). Germline-derived CDR1 and CDR2 are SGHAT and FQDESV (reference sequence). V was trimmed by 2 bases and J by 10 bases, leaving 12 bases between them. The CDR3 loop spans 13 amino acids. CDR3 DNA: TGTGCCAGCAGCTTAAGGGCTAGCTGGGAGCAGTTCTTC. Translating gives CASSLRASWEQFF.

The rearrangement joins TRBV16 to TRBJ2-1, with TRBD2 identical over 9 bases. J lost 4 bases, V lost 3 bases, and 10 bases had no gene match. Germline lookup yields CDR1 KGHSY and CDR2 FQNENV. This CDR3 is built from 17 residues. The CDR3 here is CASSQDVSGGSYNEQFF. Here the CDR3 DNA reads TGTGCCAGCAGCCAGGATGTTAGCGGGGGATCGTACAATGAGCAGTTCTTC. The whole variable domain, remainder taken from reference TRBV16 and TRBJ2-1, is GEEVAQTPKHLVRGEGQKAKLYCAPIKGHSYVFWYQQVLKNEFKFLISFQNENVFDETGMPKERFSAKCLPNSPCSLEIQATKLEDSAVYFCASSQDVSGGSYNEQFFGPGTRLTVL.